The entry below describes one T cell receptor (beta chain). What it binds is not known. This table comes from immunoSEQ multiplex PCR, and its TCRdb copy is limited to in-frame clones, with some not included. The table shows some 100,000 clones, with about 91% occurring only once. The data were taken from a study of siplizumab effects on memory and regulatory T cells. Germline V gene lookup returns CDR1 LNHDA and CDR2 SQIVND (reference sequence). This CDR3 has 15 amino acids. Trimming left V 3 bases short and J 6 bases short, with 15 bases between. General study findings and limits: A naive or memory phenotype could not be assigned to roughly 75-96% of the proliferating CD4+ or CD8+ clones. The authors mapped only a minor fraction of alloreactive clones to unstimulated subsets. The diversity of naive T cells seemed greater than that of memory cells, and their alloresponse contribution seemed major. Siplizumab cultures yielded proliferating Tregs whose suppressive function was not confirmed.

The source of this sequence is a human donor in good health. The sample was Tregs sorted from blood. The chain recombines TRBV19 with TRBJ2-1; tentatively, D is TRBD1 (5 bases). This chain's CDR3 is CASSIWQGLFNEQFF. The CDR3 DNA sequence: TGTGCCAGTAGTATCTGGCAGGGATTATTCAATGAGCAGTTCTTC.